A single sample gave rise to the 20 T cell receptor beta chains below, sequenced in a study of shared clonotypes between healthy human individuals. Profiling relied on immunoSEQ multiplex PCR, and the TCRdb table lists in-frame clones only, not all of them. There are approximately 720,000 clones in the sample; 90% to 95% occur only once, and 20% to 25% lies in the top ten. CD45RO-negative, CCR7-selected cells formed the naive CD8 fraction, which excluded terminally differentiated effector memory CD45RA+ cells. Sequenced: naive CD8+ T cells sorted from blood. Receptor source: a man aged 30-40 years in good health.

CDR3 nucleotide sequence: TGTGCCAGCAGCCAAGCGGCTAGCGGGAGAAATGAGCAGTTCTTC. Its protein product is CASSQAASGRNEQFF. The V gene is TRBV14, the J gene TRBJ2-1, with 10 bases fitting TRBD2. CDR3 length equals 15 residues. The V gene end was trimmed by 1 base and the J gene end by 7 bases; junction bases not matched to a gene: 4. Germline CDR1 and CDR2: SGHDN and FVKESK.

This clone occurred once. The DNA of the CDR3 is TGTGCCAGCAGTGATCCCAGCCCGTGGGGGGCTACTGAAGCTTTCTTT. Its translation: CASSDPSPWGATEAFF. The chain carries TRBV2 and TRBJ1-1, with a weak D call TRBD1 (6 bases). V was shortened by 3 bases and J by 5 bases, with 19 bases between the two germline ends. This CDR3 spans 16 amino acids. Germline V gene lookup returns CDR1 SNHLY and CDR2 FYNNEI.

The genes are TRBV7-9 and TRBJ1-4, with 8 bases aligning to TRBD1. This CDR3 comprises 15 residues. Germline values: CDR1 SEHNR, CDR2 FQNEAQ (reference sequence). J was trimmed by 5 bases and V by 4 bases; bases with no gene match: 6. This chain's CDR3 is CASSSHRGGNEKLFF. For the CDR3, the DNA is TGTGCCAGCAGCTCACACAGGGGGGGGAATGAAAAACTGTTTTTT.

This chain links TRBV25-1 with TRBJ2-1; a possible D gene is TRBD1 (6 bases). The V end was cut by 7 bases, the J end by 5 bases, with 15 bases between. The germline V gene encodes CDR1 MGHDK and CDR2 SYGVNS. The CDR3 covers 14 residues. This CDR3 is CASTRTVRDNEQFF. In DNA form, the CDR3 reads TGTGCCAGCACCCGGACAGTTAGGGACAATGAGCAGTTCTTC. Together with reference TRBV25-1 and TRBJ2-1, the CDR3 gives the full variable domain: EADIYQTPRYLVIGTGKKITLECSQTMGHDKMYWYQQDPGMELHLIHYSYGVNSTEKGDLSSESTVSRIRTEHFPLTLESARPSHTSQYLCASTRTVRDNEQFFGPGTRLTVL.

V gene TRBV2 combines with J gene TRBJ2-7; possible D gene TRBD1, 6 bases. The CDR3 runs 12 residues. Germline lookup yields CDR1 SNHLY and CDR2 FYNNEI. V was trimmed by 8 bases and J by 1 base, leaving 9 bases between them. The CDR3 region is CASGTRSYEQYF. The CDR3 region has the DNA TGTGCCAGCGGGACACGTTCCTACGAGCAGTACTTC.

The chain recombines TRBV30 with TRBJ2-7; the D is unclear. The length of the CDR3 is 12 residues. The V gene's germline CDR1 is GTSNPN and CDR2 SVGIG (reference sequence). The V end lost 1 base, the J end lost 3 bases, and 7 bases lay between the germline ends. The CDR3 nucleotides are TGTGCCTGGAGTGCGATGGACTACGAGCAGTACTTC. It yields the protein CAWSAMDYEQYF.

The chain recombines TRBV11-2 with TRBJ2-2; D uncertain. CDR1 and CDR2 from the germline V gene are SGHAT and FQNNGV. Trimming left V 6 bases short and J 7 bases short, with 18 bases between. This CDR3 is built from 15 residues. The CDR3 region is CASSYDGLGLGELFF. The CDR3 nucleotides read TGTGCCAGCAGTTACGACGGTCTGGGTCTCGGGGAGCTGTTTTTT.

This chain links TRBV5-6 with TRBJ2-7; tentative D call: TRBD1 (5 bases). With 4 bases removed from V and 3 bases from J, the gap between germline ends came to 17 bases. This CDR3 comprises 15 residues. From germline, CDR1 is SGHDT and CDR2 YYEEEE. The CDR3 loop reads CASSPRMGPSYEQYF. The CDR3 DNA follows: TGTGCCAGCAGCCCCCGCATGGGGCCAAGCTACGAGCAGTACTTC. Full variable domain (outside the CDR3, taken from reference TRBV5-6 and TRBJ2-7): DAGVTQSPTHLIKTRGQQVTLRCSPKSGHDTVSWYQQALGQGPQFIFQYYEEEERQRGNFPDRFSGHQFPNYSSELNVNALLLGDSALYLCASSPRMGPSYEQYFGPGTRLTVT.

The chain carries TRBV10-1 and TRBJ2-3; D assignment may be TRBD1 or TRBD2 (5 bases each). V lost 3 bases, J lost 2 bases, and 9 bases lay in between. The CDR3 runs 14 residues. Germline lookup yields CDR1 WNHNN and CDR2 SYGVQD (reference sequence). The CDR3 DNA reads as TGCGCCAGCAGTGATGGGGGTCTCACAGATACGCAGTATTTT. It is translated as CASSDGGLTDTQYF.

In this sample, this clone turned up a few times. The sample has other DNA sequences that encode this CDR3 too. The V and J genes are TRBV9 and TRBJ2-1; 12 bases are shared with TRBD2. Germline V CDR1 and CDR2: SGDLS, YYNGEE. The CDR3 totals 15 residues. V dropped 1 base and J dropped 7; count of bases not matched to a gene: 3. The CDR3: CASSVRLAGDNEQFF. CDR3 nucleotide sequence: TGTGCCAGCAGCGTAAGACTAGCGGGAGATAATGAGCAGTTCTTC.

The chain employs TRBV13 and TRBJ1-1; 7 nucleotides align to TRBD1. This CDR3 spans 12 amino acids. The ends lost 4 bases at V and 4 bases at J; junction bases unmatched: 0. Germline lookup yields CDR1 PRHDT and CDR2 FYEKMQ (reference sequence). The CDR3 DNA reads as TGTGCCAGCAGCTCAGGGGGCACTGAAGCTTTCTTT. It translates to CASSSGGTEAFF.

The chain joins TRBV14 to TRBJ2-1; TRBD1 is a possible D gene (6 bases). Trimming cost V 1 base and J 1 base, with 17 bases left between them. This CDR3 contains 18 residues. From germline, CDR1 is SGHDN and CDR2 FVKESK. CDR3 protein: CASSQVRPLTGSYNEQFF. Written as DNA, the CDR3 is TGTGCCAGCAGCCAAGTACGGCCGCTGACAGGATCCTACAATGAGCAGTTCTTC. Using reference TRBV14 and TRBJ2-1 for the parts outside the CDR3, the full variable domain is EAGVTQFPSHSVIEKGQTVTLRCDPISGHDNLYWYRRVMGKEIKFLLHFVKESKQDESGMPNNRFLAERTGGTYSTLKVQPAELEDSGVYFCASSQVRPLTGSYNEQFFGPGTRLTVL.

The chain is built from TRBV7-9 and TRBJ2-5, with TRBD2 identical over 10 bases. The junction had 4 bases not matched to a gene; V was cut back by 1 base and J by 5 bases. This CDR3 is 15 amino acids long. Germline CDR1 is SEHNR and CDR2 is FQNEAQ (reference sequence). This CDR3 reads CASSLVKTSGETQYF. The CDR3 DNA reads TGTGCCAGCAGCTTAGTGAAGACTAGCGGGGAGACCCAGTACTTC.

V and J are TRBV28 and TRBJ2-3, with TRBD2 matching 9 bases. This CDR3 is 17 amino acids long. J was trimmed by 5 bases and V by 3 bases; bases with no gene match: 12. The V gene's germline CDR1 is MDHEN and CDR2 SYDVKM. In DNA form, the CDR3 reads TGTGCCAGCAGTTTGAGGACGTTGGCGGGAGGGGGAGATACGCAGTATTTT. It yields the protein CASSLRTLAGGGDTQYF. Together with reference TRBV28 and TRBJ2-3, the CDR3 gives the full variable domain: DVKVTQSSRYLVKRTGEKVFLECVQDMDHENMFWYRQDPGLGLRLIYFSYDVKMKEKGDIPEGYSVSREKKERFSLILESASTNQTSMYLCASSLRTLAGGGDTQYFGPGTRLTVL.

The chain is built from TRBV7-9 and TRBJ2-7; TRBD2 aligns across 9 bases. CDR3 length: 14 amino acids. Trimming cost V 5 bases and J 2 bases; bases outside gene matches: 4. The germline V gene encodes CDR1 SEHNR and CDR2 FQNEAQ (reference sequence). CDR3 region: CASSPPSGAYEQYF. The CDR3 DNA reads TGTGCCAGCAGCCCCCCTAGCGGGGCCTACGAGCAGTACTTC.

This clone was detected only once. CDR3 nucleotide sequence: TGCAGCGCGGGACGGGCGCAGGGTTACGAGCAGTACTTC. Amino acids: CSAGRAQGYEQYF. The chain is built from TRBV29-1 and TRBJ2-7, with D perhaps given as TRBD1 or TRBD2 (5 bases each). The CDR3 has 13 amino acids. Per the germline V gene, CDR1 is SQVTM and CDR2 is ANQGSEA. V shed 7 bases and J shed 4 bases, with 17 bases lying between them.

As for this clone: The sample contains more than one DNA sequence encoding this CDR3. The chain joins TRBV7-9 to TRBJ1-2, with D perhaps TRBD1 (5 bases). The V and J ends lost 1 base and 5 bases respectively, with 14 bases between them. CDR1 and CDR2 (germline): SEHNR, FQNEAQ (reference sequence). The CDR3 totals 15 residues. CDR3 residues: CASSLVRDLRYGYTF. The CDR3 region has the DNA TGTGCCAGCAGCTTAGTCAGGGACTTGCGGTATGGCTACACCTTC.

The chain has TRBV7-2 and TRBJ2-7; D is possibly TRBD1 or TRBD2 (5 bases each). This CDR3 has 16 amino acids. Germline lookup yields CDR1 SGHTA and CDR2 FQGNSA. Trimming removed 2 bases at V and 0 bases at J, with 14 bases between. DNA of the CDR3: TGTGCCAGCAGCTTATTTTGGGGGTCGAGCTCCTACGAGCAGTACTTC. Translating it yields CASSLFWGSSSYEQYF.

This chain links TRBV5-4 with TRBJ2-4, with TRBD2 matching 16 bases. The ends lost 5 bases at V and 4 bases at J; junction bases unmatched: 9. Per the germline V gene, CDR1 is SGHNT and CDR2 is YYREEE (reference sequence). The CDR3 has 18 residues. This CDR3 is CASRGTGTSGREKNIQYF. CDR3 DNA sequence: TGTGCCAGCAGGGGTACCGGGACTAGCGGGAGGGAAAAAAACATTCAGTACTTC.

V and J are TRBV25-1 and TRBJ1-2; D gene ambiguous. V lost 0 bases to trimming and J lost 5 bases, with 10 bases between them. Germline V gene data show CDR1 as MGHDK and CDR2 as SYGVNS. The CDR3 length is 14 residues. CDR3 sequence reads: CASSEYGAEYGYTF. DNA for the CDR3: TGTGCCAGCAGTGAATACGGAGCAGAGTATGGCTACACCTTC.